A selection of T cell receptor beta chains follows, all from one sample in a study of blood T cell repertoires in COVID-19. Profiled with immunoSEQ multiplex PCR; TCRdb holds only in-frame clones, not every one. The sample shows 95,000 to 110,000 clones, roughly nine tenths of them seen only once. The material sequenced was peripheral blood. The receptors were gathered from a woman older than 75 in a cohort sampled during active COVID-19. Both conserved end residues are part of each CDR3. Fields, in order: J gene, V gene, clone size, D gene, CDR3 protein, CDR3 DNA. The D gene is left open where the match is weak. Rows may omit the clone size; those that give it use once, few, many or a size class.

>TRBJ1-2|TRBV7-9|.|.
CASSPGETHYGYTF
TGTGCCAGCAGTCCCGGGGAAACACACTATGGCTACACCTTC
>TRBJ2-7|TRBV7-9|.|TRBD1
CASSLVAGGYEQYF
TGTGCCAGCAGCTTAGTAGCAGGGGGTTACGAGCAGTACTTC
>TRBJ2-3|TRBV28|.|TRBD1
CASSSPGQGTDTQYF
TGTGCCAGCAGTTCCCCGGGACAGGGCACAGATACGCAGTATTTT
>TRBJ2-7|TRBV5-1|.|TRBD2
CASSSSGIGYEQYF
TGCGCCAGCAGCTCTAGCGGGATCGGGTACGAGCAGTACTTC
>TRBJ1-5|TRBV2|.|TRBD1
CASSETGMNQPQHF
TGTGCCAGCAGCGAGACAGGGATGAATCAGCCCCAGCATTTT
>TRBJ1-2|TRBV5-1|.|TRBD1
CASSLQGDPHGYTF
TGCGCCAGCAGCTTACAGGGGGATCCTCATGGCTACACCTTC
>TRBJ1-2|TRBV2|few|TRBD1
CASIRDRAGGGGGYTF
TGTGCCAGCATCCGGGACAGGGCAGGCGGTGGGGGTGGCTACACCTTC
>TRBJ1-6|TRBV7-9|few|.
CASSLLQDSPLHF
TGTGCCAGTTCTCTACTCCAAGATTCACCCCTCCACTTT
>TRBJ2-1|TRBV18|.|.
CASSPLSLLYVNEQFF
TGTGCCAGCTCACCCCTGAGCCTTCTATATGTCAATGAGCAGTTCTTC
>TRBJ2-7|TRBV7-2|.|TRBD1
CASSLAWGQGAYEQYF
TGTGCCAGCAGCTTAGCGTGGGGACAGGGGGCTTACGAGCAGTACTTC
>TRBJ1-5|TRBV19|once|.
CASTLWGRNGNQPQHF
TGTGCCAGTACCTTATGGGGGCGTAATGGCAATCAGCCCCAGCATTTT
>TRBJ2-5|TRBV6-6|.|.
CASSPPTPWTLLGETQYF
TGTGCCAGCAGTCCACCTACCCCCTGGACACTCTTGGGAGAGACCCAGTACTTC
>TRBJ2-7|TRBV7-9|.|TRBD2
CASSPTSGISYEQYF
TGTGCCAGCAGCCCAACTAGCGGGATCTCCTACGAGCAGTACTTC
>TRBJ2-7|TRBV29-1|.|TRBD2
CSVVRGGLYEQYF
TGCAGCGTTGTGAGGGGAGGGTTGTACGAGCAGTACTTC
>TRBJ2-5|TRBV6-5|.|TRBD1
CASSPFRDREETQYF
TGTGCCAGCAGCCCCTTCCGGGACAGAGAAGAGACCCAGTACTTC
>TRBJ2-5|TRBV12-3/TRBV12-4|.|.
CASRRGHRTQYF
TGTGCCAGCAGACGGGGACACCGGACCCAGTACTTC
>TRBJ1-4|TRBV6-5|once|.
CATGGSANEKLFF
TGTGCCACCGGCGGGTCGGCTAACGAAAAACTGTTTTTT
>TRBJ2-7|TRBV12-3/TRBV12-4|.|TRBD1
CASSYAGGYEQYF
TGTGCCAGCAGTTACGCAGGGGGATACGAGCAGTACTTC
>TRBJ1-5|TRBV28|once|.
CASTPTLTTGLRQPQHF
TGTGCCAGCACTCCTACCCTAACTACAGGGTTGCGGCAGCCCCAGCATTTT
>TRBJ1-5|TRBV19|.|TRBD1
CASSFRDRTDWPQHF
TGTGCCAGTAGTTTCCGGGACAGGACCGATTGGCCCCAGCATTTT
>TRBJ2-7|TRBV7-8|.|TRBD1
CASSPGTVYEQYF
TGTGCCAGCAGCCCCGGGACAGTCTACGAGCAGTACTTC
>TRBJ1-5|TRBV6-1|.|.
CASSEESSNQPQHF
TGTGCCAGCAGTGAAGAGAGTAGCAATCAGCCCCAGCATTTT
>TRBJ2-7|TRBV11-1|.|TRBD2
CASSLASGRSYEQYF
TGTGCCAGCAGCTTAGCAAGCGGGAGAAGCTACGAGCAGTACTTC
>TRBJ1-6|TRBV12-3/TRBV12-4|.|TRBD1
CASMPGGRTPLHF
TGTGCCAGCATGCCAGGGGGAAGGACACCCCTCCACTTT
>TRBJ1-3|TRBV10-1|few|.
CASRSSGNTIYF
TGCGCCAGCCGGAGCTCTGGAAACACCATATATTTT
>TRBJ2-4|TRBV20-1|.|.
CSARTENIQYF
TGCAGTGCTCGGACAGAAAACATTCAGTACTTC
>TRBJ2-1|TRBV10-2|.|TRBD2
CASSEISGTYNEQFF
TGCGCCAGCAGTGAGATCAGCGGGACTTACAATGAGCAGTTCTTC
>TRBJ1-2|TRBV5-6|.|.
CASSLAGFGYTF
TGTGCCAGCAGCTTGGCGGGGTTTGGCTACACCTTC
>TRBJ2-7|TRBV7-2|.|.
CASSPRTRGRGEQYF
TGTGCCAGCAGCCCCCGCACAAGAGGGAGGGGGGAGCAGTACTTC
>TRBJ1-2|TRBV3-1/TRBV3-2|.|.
CASSQDYSYYGYTF
TGTGCCAGCAGCCAAGATTACAGCTATTATGGCTACACCTTC
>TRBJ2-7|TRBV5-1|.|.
CASSPRGQVYEQYF
TGCGCCAGCAGCCCGAGGGGACAAGTCTACGAGCAGTACTTC
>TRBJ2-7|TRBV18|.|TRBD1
CASSLDRVNEQYF
TGTGCCAGCTCCCTTGACAGGGTAAACGAGCAGTACTTC
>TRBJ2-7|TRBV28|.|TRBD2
CASSLGLEFYEQYF
TGTGCCAGCAGTCTTGGACTAGAATTCTACGAGCAGTACTTC